This TCR beta chain was sequenced during a study of blood T cell repertoires in COVID-19. Germline CDR1 reads WNHNN; CDR2 reads SYGVQD (reference sequence). V was cut by 6 bases and J by 6 bases, with 15 bases left in between. This CDR3 has 14 residues. Data came from immunoSEQ multiplex PCR; TCRdb stores just in-frame clones and leaves some out. The table has 240,000 or so clones, roughly 90% seen once. The sequencing input was peripheral blood. This chain links TRBV10-1 with TRBJ2-1; the D gene is possibly TRBD2 (6 bases). This TCR derives from a woman in her twenties or thirties with acute or convalescent COVID-19. In DNA, the CDR3 is TGCGCCAGCAGGGCCCCGACTAGTCTCAATGAGCAGTTCTTC. It codes for CASRAPTSLNEQFF.